This TCR beta chain is drawn from a study of T cells in Graves' hyperthyroidism and ophthalmopathy. Clinical symptoms, serum thyroxine, TRAb, thyroid ultrasound and orbital computed tomography informed diagnoses. Trimming cost V 3 bases and J 9 bases; bases outside gene matches: 4. This CDR3 region has 13 residues. The germline CDR1 and CDR2 sequences are LNHDA and SQIVND (reference sequence). Authors of the study amplified TCR beta CDR3 regions from RNA transcripts. The HTBI primer set drove a first-round RT-PCR of the TCR CDR3. TCRdb reprocessed the multiplex PCR reads via MiXCR and lists one record per CDR3 protein. The repertoire includes approximately 510,000 distinct CDR3 sequences, 46% of them detected once, and about 45% sits in the top ten.

The V gene is TRBV19, the J gene TRBJ1-2, with 10 bases identical to TRBD1. This receptor was obtained from an adult woman with Graves' disease, either hyperthyroidism or ophthalmopathy (not recorded which). The sequencing sample was made of peripheral blood or thyroid tissue (not recorded which). CDR3 nucleotide sequence: TGTGCCAGTAGTATCTCGACAGGGGGCAGCTACACCTTC. Its translation is CASSISTGGSYTF. The full variable domain, completed using reference TRBV19 and TRBJ1-2, is DGGITQSPKYLFRKEGQNVTLSCEQNLNHDAMYWYRQDPGQGLRLIYYSQIVNDFQKGDIAEGYSVSREKKESFPLTVTSAQKNPTAFYLCASSISTGGSYTFGSGTRLTVV.